Sequencing of this T cell receptor beta chain was carried out in a study of CD8 T cells in Susac syndrome (dated by TCRdb to the late 2010s). Turning to the overall study: The study used repertoire sequencing to test whether antigen drove CD8+ T cell activation and differentiation in Susac syndrome.

About this clonotype itself: Its antigen remains unidentified. The sample holds no much larger clone one base away, and base qualities are not on file.

The investigation overall reported the following: The study acknowledged that relatively few individuals were included in the TCR sequencing and HLA analysis.

Relative to germline, V is 2 bases shorter and J is 3 bases shorter, with 11 bases between their ends. CDR1 and CDR2, per the germline V gene (reference sequence), are SEHNR and FQNEAQ. The CDR3 holds 16 amino acids from the cysteine to the phenylalanine. Only the CDR3 DNA stays, 48 bases, in frame from base 1. Peripheral blood CD8+ and CD4+ T cells from healthy donors, Susac syndrome patients and multiple sclerosis patients were profiled using high-throughput TCR beta sequencing. The multiple sclerosis controls were treatment-naive patients who had stable or active relapsing-remitting disease and met the revised McDonald criteria. Bulk CD8+ and CD4+ T cells were purified by magnetic negative isolation, whereas CD8+ TEMRA cells were enriched by FACS. Blood was drawn into EDTA tubes, processed within 24 hours, and PBMCs were isolated by density gradient centrifugation. PBMCs intended for TCR sequencing were cryopreserved in liquid nitrogen and were subsequently thawed in a 37 degrees C water bath. A purity of at least 90% was achieved for sorted or isolated CD4+, CD8+ and CD8+ TEMRA cells.

RNA was extracted using the RNeasy kit, and roughly 0.5 to 1 ug of the RNA was reverse transcribed with random hexamers. The immunoSEQ multiplex PCR assay, which covers 54 Vbeta and 13 Jbeta segments, was used to amplify TCR beta CDR3 regions. Bias from PCR amplification was corrected by using a synthetic template baseline for primer optimization and for computational correction. The paper's processing steps were these. Reads were annotated to V, D and J genes according to IMGT and were analyzed with immunoSEQ Analyzer, with only productive sequences retained. Clonality was computed as one minus Shannon entropy normalized by log2 of the number of productive unique sequences. For each patient and control, public and private clones were evaluated among the 100 most prevalent clones. Clones were defined as Susac-specific when absent from the healthy and MS cohorts, from over a thousand published viral clones and from other ImmuneACCESS disease sequences. TCRdb redid the processing of the public reads, applying fastp at Q25 and MiXCR, and retained in-frame beta chains. CDR3 protein sequences are deduplicated, and each keeps its most common genes and DNA. The V and J calls here are based on TCRdb, not the publication. This sample lists 200,000 to 250,000 distinct CDR3 sequences; around 95% were detected once. Jointly, the top ten make up around 0.08% of the sample.

The rearranged chain carries TRBV7-9 and TRBJ2-6; the D gene lacks a confident call. Sequencing was carried out using CD4+ T cells from PBMCs. The receptor comes from a human donor with multiple sclerosis. The sequenced DNA: TGTGCCAGCAGCTTAACAGTGGGCGGTGGGGCCAACGTCCTGACTTTC. The translation is CASSLTVGGGANVLTF.